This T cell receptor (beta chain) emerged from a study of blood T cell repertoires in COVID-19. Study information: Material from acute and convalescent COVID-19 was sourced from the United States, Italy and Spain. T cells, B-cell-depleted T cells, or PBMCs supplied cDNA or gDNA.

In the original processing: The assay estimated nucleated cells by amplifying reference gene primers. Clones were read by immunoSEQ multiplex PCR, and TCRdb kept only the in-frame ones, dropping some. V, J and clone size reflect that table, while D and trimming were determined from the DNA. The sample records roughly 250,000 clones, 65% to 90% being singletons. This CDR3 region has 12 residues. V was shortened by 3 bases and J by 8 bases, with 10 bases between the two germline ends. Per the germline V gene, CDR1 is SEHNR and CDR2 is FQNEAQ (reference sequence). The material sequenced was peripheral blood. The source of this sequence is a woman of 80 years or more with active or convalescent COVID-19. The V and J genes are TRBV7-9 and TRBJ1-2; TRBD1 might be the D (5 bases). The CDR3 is CASSFGGDGYTF. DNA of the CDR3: TGTGCCAGCAGCTTTGGGGGGGACGGCTACACCTTC.